Each of the 26 T cell receptor beta chains below was sequenced from the same sample in a study of T cell repertoires in cytomegalovirus infection. From the reads, TCRdb called clonotypes with MiXCR, one entry per CDR3 protein. The sample has 150,000 to 200,000 distinct CDR3 sequences, 13% to 15% seen once. Sequenced material: PBMCs. These receptors all come from a human donor in good health (CMV status not recorded). Some clones in this sample may be carry-over from other donors' samples.

The table lists this clonotype with many counts. The rearrangement uses TRBV7-2 and TRBJ1-5, with a possible D match to TRBD1 (6 bases). The CDR3 runs to 16 residues. CDR1 is SGHTA, CDR2 FQGNSA, per germline. Trimming cost V 3 bases and J 1 base, with 13 bases left between them. This chain's CDR3 is CASSLTQGKSNQPQHF. CDR3 bases: TGTGCCAGCAGCTTGACACAGGGAAAAAGCAATCAGCCCCAGCATTTT.

This clonotype was counted many times. The V and J genes are TRBV12-3 or TRBV12-4 and TRBJ1-2, with D possibly TRBD1 on 5 matching bases. Trimming stripped 4 bases from V and 5 bases from J, with 11 bases between. The CDR3 sequence is 13 residues long. The CDR3 nucleotides are TGTGCCAGCAGTTCTCGGACACTTTATGGCTACACCTTC. It specifies CASSSRTLYGYTF.

This clonotype was seen more than once but under ten times. J is TRBJ1-3 and V is TRBV5-1; perhaps TRBD1 as D (5 bases). There are 16 residues in the CDR3. The V end lost 4 bases, the J end lost 0 bases, and 14 bases lay between the germline ends. Looked up from germline, CDR1 is SGHRS and CDR2 is YFSETQ. The CDR3 reads CASSLQGPSSGNTIYF. The CDR3 nucleotides read TGCGCCAGCAGCCTTCAGGGACCGTCCTCTGGAAACACCATATATTTT.

This clonotype has a count of ten or more. This rearrangement joins TRBV7-9 to TRBJ2-2, with D hard to call. Germline CDR1 SEHNR, CDR2 FQNEAQ (reference sequence). The V gene lost 0 bases and the J gene lost 1 base, with 3 bases spanning the gap. The CDR3 runs to 14 residues. DNA of the CDR3: TGTGCCAGCAGCTTAGCAGGGAACACCGGGGAGCTGTTTTTT. It codes for CASSLAGNTGELFF.

This chain connects TRBV20-1 to TRBJ2-7, with D perhaps given as TRBD1 or TRBD2 (5 bases each). CDR3 length: 17 amino acids. Germline CDR1 and CDR2: DFQATT and SNEGSKA (reference sequence). V was trimmed by 2 bases and J by 3 bases, leaving 23 bases between them. DNA for the CDR3: TGCAGTGCTAGACTCCCGGTTGGGGCGCAAGCGGACTACGAGCAGTACTTC. Its protein product is CSARLPVGAQADYEQYF.

At least ten counts were recorded for this clonotype. The gene calls are TRBV28 and TRBJ2-7, with 8 bases fitting TRBD2. CDR3 length equals 14 residues. After removal of 7 bases from V and 2 bases from J, the junction contained 7 bases not matched to a gene. Germline V lookup: CDR1 MDHEN, CDR2 SYDVKM. CDR3 sequence: CASNPYGGAYEQYF. As DNA, the CDR3 is TGTGCCAGCAATCCATACGGGGGGGCCTACGAGCAGTACTTC.

This clonotype was seen many times. The J gene is TRBJ1-4, the V gene TRBV5-4; 8 nucleotides agree with TRBD1. This CDR3 is built from 14 residues. The J segment lost 4 bases and the V segment lost 3 bases, leaving 2 bases of the junction unmatched. Germline V lookup: CDR1 SGHNT, CDR2 YYREEE (reference sequence). In DNA form, the CDR3 reads TGTGCCAGCAGCTCGGACAGGGTTAATGAAAAACTGTTTTTT. Translating it yields CASSSDRVNEKLFF.

In this sample, this clonotype turned up many times. Germline is not matched at one junction end, which may reflect a read error. This chain links TRBV7-7 with TRBJ2-2; D is unclear. Germline-derived CDR1 and CDR2 are SSHAT and FNYEAQ (reference sequence). The length of the CDR3 is 13 residues. CDR3 DNA sequence: TGTGCTAGCAGCTTAGACCCCACCGGGGAGCTGTTTTTT. Encoded protein: CASSLDPTGELFF.

This clonotype has ten or more counts. V is TRBV12-3 or TRBV12-4 and J is TRBJ2-7; 7 positions match TRBD1. The V segment lost 2 bases and the J segment 4 bases; nucleotides outside the gene matches: 5. This CDR3 is built from 14 residues. The CDR3 DNA follows: TGTGCCAGCAGTTTACCGCACAGGGGTTACGAGCAGTACTTC. This gives the protein CASSLPHRGYEQYF.

This clonotype was seen only a few times. V and J are TRBV15 and TRBJ1-2; D is ambiguous. Trimming removed 0 bases from V and 3 bases from J, with 8 bases in between. The CDR3 length is 14 residues. Germline-derived CDR1 and CDR2 are LNHNV and YYDKDF (reference sequence). CDR3: CATSRDRRDYGYTF. The CDR3 DNA follows: TGTGCCACCAGCAGAGATCGTAGGGACTATGGCTACACCTTC.

This clonotype was detected a few times. This chain links TRBV12-3 or TRBV12-4 with TRBJ1-1; D is perhaps TRBD1 (6 bases). With 6 bases removed from V and 4 bases from J, the gap between germline ends came to 12 bases. CDR3 length: 13 residues. The CDR3 bases are TGTGCCAGCAGCCCAGGGGTGGTCACTGAAGCTTTCTTT. It translates to CASSPGVVTEAFF.

Details on this clonotype: With a much larger clone just one base away, this may be a read error. The genes are TRBV28 and TRBJ1-2; 8 nucleotides line up with TRBD1. The CDR3 contains 14 residues. Germline V gene sequence: CDR1 MDHEN, CDR2 SYDVKM. Here the CDR3 DNA reads TGTACCAGCAGTCCTAACAGGGGGGGCTATGGCTACACCTTC. This codes for CTSSPNRGGYGYTF.

This clonotype came up many times. This chain connects TRBV6-2 or TRBV6-3 to TRBJ2-2; the match to TRBD2 covers 11 bases. This CDR3 has 14 amino acids. Germline CDR1 MNHEY, CDR2 SVGEGT. The V gene end was trimmed by 7 bases and the J gene end by 4 bases; junction bases not matched to a gene: 2. As DNA, the CDR3 is TGTGCCAGCATCGGGACTAGCGGCACCGGGGAGCTGTTTTTT. It is translated as CASIGTSGTGELFF.

The V call is TRBV27, the J call TRBJ2-2, with 8 bases fitting TRBD1. Germline assignment: CDR1 MNHEY and CDR2 SMNVEV (reference sequence). The CDR3 sequence is 15 residues long. The J segment lost 6 bases and the V segment lost 3 bases, leaving 6 bases of the junction unmatched. CDR3 DNA sequence: TGTGCCAGCAGTTTGGGACAGGCGATTCCCGGGGAGCTGTTTTTT. Its protein is CASSLGQAIPGELFF.

The V call is TRBV5-4, the J call TRBJ2-7; D call uncertain. Germline V gene data show CDR1 as SGHNT and CDR2 as YYREEE (reference sequence). The CDR3 sequence is 14 residues long. The V end lost 4 bases, the J end lost 12 bases, and 23 bases lay between the germline ends. In nucleotides, the CDR3 is TGTGCCAGCAGCCCATCGGAGCCGACTGCAGCCCCGTACTTC. Translating it yields CASSPSEPTAAPYF. Supplemented by reference TRBV5-4 and TRBJ2-7, the full variable domain reads ETGVTQSPTHLIKTRGQQVTLRCSSQSGHNTVSWYQQALGQGPQFIFQYYREEENGRGNFPPRFSGLQFPNYSSELNVNALELDDSALYLCASSPSEPTAAPYFGPGTRLTVT.

This clonotype was seen more than once but under ten times. The chain recombines TRBV4-3 with TRBJ2-2; D uncertain. CDR1 LGHNA and CDR2 YSLEER come from the germline V gene. The CDR3 runs to 12 residues. V lost 4 bases to trimming and J lost 5 bases, with 5 bases between them. CDR3 loop: CASSPRTGELFF. As DNA, the CDR3 is TGCGCCAGCAGCCCCAGGACCGGGGAGCTGTTTTTT.

This clonotype was found many times. This chain links TRBV5-1 with TRBJ1-4; D remains ambiguous. The V end was cut by 4 bases, the J end by 0 bases, with 16 bases between. CDR3 length: 17 amino acids. Looked up from germline, CDR1 is SGHRS and CDR2 is YFSETQ. CDR3: CASSIDPEIATNEKLFF. The CDR3 DNA follows: TGCGCCAGCAGCATCGACCCGGAGATTGCAACTAATGAAAAACTGTTTTTT.

This clonotype was seen ten or more times. The chain couples TRBV5-4 to TRBJ2-3; TRBD1 aligns across 10 bases. This CDR3 is built from 14 residues. The V gene's germline CDR1 is SGHNT and CDR2 YYREEE (reference sequence). V lost 5 bases to trimming and J lost 3 bases; unmatched junction nucleotides: 3. The CDR3 DNA sequence: TGTGCCAGCAGACCGGACAGGGGGACAGATACGCAGTATTTT. Translating it yields CASRPDRGTDTQYF.

In this sample, this clonotype turned up many times. The chain recombines TRBV6-1 with TRBJ1-2; TRBD1 aligns across 9 bases. CDR1 MNHNS and CDR2 SASEGT come from the germline V gene. The V segment lost 2 bases and the J segment 4 bases; nucleotides outside the gene matches: 8. This CDR3 has 16 residues. The CDR3 sequence: CASSEFEGQGIYGYTF. CDR3 in DNA: TGTGCCAGCAGTGAATTCGAGGGACAGGGTATCTATGGCTACACCTTC.

The V and J genes are TRBV11-2 and TRBJ1-2, with D possibly TRBD1 on 5 matching bases. V shed 5 bases and J shed 3 bases, with 13 bases lying between them. This CDR3 contains 14 residues. CDR1 and CDR2 from the germline V gene are SGHAT and FQNNGV. DNA of the CDR3: TGTGCCAGCAGCGTCGGGGCAGCTTACTATGGCTACACCTTC. It yields the protein CASSVGAAYYGYTF.

This clonotype was detected ten times or more. This chain uses TRBV27 with TRBJ2-1, with D hard to call. The CDR3 consists of 12 residues. The germline V gene encodes CDR1 MNHEY and CDR2 SMNVEV (reference sequence). Trimming removed 2 bases from V and 6 bases from J, with 5 bases in between. The CDR3 region has the DNA TGTGCCAGCAGTTTAACCCTCAATGAGCAGTTCTTC. It specifies CASSLTLNEQFF.

CDR3 sequence: CASSSGPTNTEAFF. The CDR3 DNA is TGCGCCAGCAGCTCCGGACCGACGAACACTGAAGCTTTCTTT. The chain joins TRBV5-1 to TRBJ1-1; D is ambiguous. The CDR3 has 14 amino acids. Trimming cost V 3 bases and J 1 base, with 10 bases left between them. The germline V gene encodes CDR1 SGHRS and CDR2 YFSETQ.

The V call is TRBV18, the J call TRBJ2-7, with a possible D match to TRBD2 (5 bases). The CDR3 is 17 amino acids. Germline lookup yields CDR1 KGHSH and CDR2 LQKENI. Trimming took off 1 base at V and 0 bases at J, with 16 bases between the two ends. CDR3 nucleotide sequence: TGTGCCAGCTCACCACATCTTGCCGGGATACACTCCTACGAGCAGTACTTC. It encodes CASSPHLAGIHSYEQYF.

This clonotype was counted many times. The V gene is TRBV6-5, the J gene TRBJ2-3, with 9 bases identical to TRBD1. The CDR3 extends over 19 amino acids. V dropped 0 bases and J dropped 1; count of bases not matched to a gene: 11. Germline assignment: CDR1 MNHEY and CDR2 SVGAGI. The CDR3 region is CASSYSHSGTGSRTDTQYF. DNA of the CDR3: TGTGCCAGCAGTTACTCACATTCAGGGACAGGGAGCCGCACAGATACGCAGTATTTT.

The rearrangement joins TRBV11-2 to TRBJ2-7; TRBD1 matches 8 bases. V shed 5 bases and J 3 bases; nucleotides not matched to a gene: 12. The germline CDR1 and CDR2 sequences are SGHAT and FQNNGV. The CDR3 runs 16 residues. CDR3 in DNA: TGTGCCAGCAGCGCCGGACAGGGAGAGGGATTCTACGAGCAGTACTTC. It yields the protein CASSAGQGEGFYEQYF.

Many counts were recorded for this clonotype. The gene calls are TRBV7-2 and TRBJ2-3; D might be TRBD1 (6 bases). V dropped 5 bases and J dropped 3 bases, with 12 bases sitting between them. CDR3 length equals 14 residues. CDR1 is SGHTA, CDR2 FQGNSA, per germline. CDR3 residues: CASSRGGWTDTQYF. CDR3 nucleotide sequence: TGTGCCAGCAGCCGAGGGGGTTGGACAGATACGCAGTATTTT.